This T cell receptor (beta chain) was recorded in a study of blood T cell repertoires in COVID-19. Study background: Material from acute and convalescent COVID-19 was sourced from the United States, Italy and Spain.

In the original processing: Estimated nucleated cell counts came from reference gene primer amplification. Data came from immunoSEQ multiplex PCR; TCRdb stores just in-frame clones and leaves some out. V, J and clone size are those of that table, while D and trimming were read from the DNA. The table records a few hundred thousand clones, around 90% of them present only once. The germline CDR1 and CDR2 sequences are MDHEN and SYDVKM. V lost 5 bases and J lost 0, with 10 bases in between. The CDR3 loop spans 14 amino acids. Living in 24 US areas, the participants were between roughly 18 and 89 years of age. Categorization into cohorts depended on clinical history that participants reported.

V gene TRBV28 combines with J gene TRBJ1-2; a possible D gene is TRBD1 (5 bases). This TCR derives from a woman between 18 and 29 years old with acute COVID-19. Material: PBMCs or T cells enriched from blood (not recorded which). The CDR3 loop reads CASSAETANYGYTF. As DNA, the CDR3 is TGTGCCAGCAGTGCTGAGACAGCTAACTATGGCTACACCTTC.